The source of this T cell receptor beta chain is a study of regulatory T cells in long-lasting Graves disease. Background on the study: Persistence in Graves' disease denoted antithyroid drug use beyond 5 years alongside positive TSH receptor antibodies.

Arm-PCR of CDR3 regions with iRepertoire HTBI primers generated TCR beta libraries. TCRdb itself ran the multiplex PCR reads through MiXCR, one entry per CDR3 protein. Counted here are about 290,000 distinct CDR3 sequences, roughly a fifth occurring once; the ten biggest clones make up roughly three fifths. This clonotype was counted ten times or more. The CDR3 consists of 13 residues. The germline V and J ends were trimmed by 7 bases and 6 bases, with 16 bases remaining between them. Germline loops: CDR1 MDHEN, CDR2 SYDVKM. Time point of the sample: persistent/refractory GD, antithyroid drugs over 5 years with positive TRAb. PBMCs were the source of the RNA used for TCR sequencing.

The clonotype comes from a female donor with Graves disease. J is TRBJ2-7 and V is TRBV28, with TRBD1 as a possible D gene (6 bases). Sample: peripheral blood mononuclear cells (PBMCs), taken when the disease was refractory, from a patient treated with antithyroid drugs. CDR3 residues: CASKEGGEVEQYF. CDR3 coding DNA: TGTGCCAGCAAGGAAGGGGGAGAAGTCGAGCAGTACTTC.